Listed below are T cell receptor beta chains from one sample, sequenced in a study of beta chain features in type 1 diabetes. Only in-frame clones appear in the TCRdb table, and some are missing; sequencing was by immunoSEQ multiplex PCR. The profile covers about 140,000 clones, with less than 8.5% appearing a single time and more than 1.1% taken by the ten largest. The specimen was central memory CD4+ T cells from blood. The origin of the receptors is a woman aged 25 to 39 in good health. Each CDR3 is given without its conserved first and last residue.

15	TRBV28	ASRRQPNGAGVAEQY
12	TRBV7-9	ASSSGQGHYGYT
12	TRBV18	ASSQGQQNQPQH
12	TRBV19	ASGDSRQYNEQF
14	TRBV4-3	ASSQEGDRRGEKLF
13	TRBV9	ASSPVGLGNTEAF
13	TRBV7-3	ASSLTQAGANVLT
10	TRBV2	ASRIGGETQY
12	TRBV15	ATRDRAINEKLF
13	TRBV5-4	ASSGLAGGPDTQY
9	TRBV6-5	ASSPDTEAF
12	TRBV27	ASSPYRADYGYT
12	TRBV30	AWDGRGGNTEAF